The 22 T cell receptor beta chains below come from one sample, sequenced in a study of cytomegalovirus exposure and HLA in healthy donors (dated by TCRdb to about 2017). Libraries were made using the immunoSEQ multiplex PCR assay. For the multiplex PCR, a mixture combining 60 forward primers for TCR Vbeta segments and 13 reverse primers for TCR Jbeta segments was used. This immuneACCESS table, as held by TCRdb, lists in-frame sequences with V and J called but not all clones. Of the missing ones, under half trace to an unresolved V gene in checked studies; the others have no known cause. The sample table contains some 98,000 clones; only one count was recorded for over 70% of them. About 10% of the sample is taken by the ten largest. The sequencing sample was made of PBMCs. Receptors were obtained from a man aged 18 to 30 in good health and CMV-seropositive.

This clone was detected ten times or more. Other nucleotide sequences from this sample produce the same CDR3. V is TRBV2 and J is TRBJ2-7; D is uncertain. V was pared by 3 bases and J by 0 bases, with 6 bases between. The germline V gene has CDR1 SNHLY and CDR2 FYNNEI. This CDR3 has 13 residues. CDR3 nucleotide sequence: TGTGCCAGCAGTGAGGCCACCTCCTACGAGCAGTACTTC. This gives the protein CASSEATSYEQYF.

The rearrangement joins TRBV15 to TRBJ1-1; 8 bases match TRBD1. The germline gives CDR1 LNHNV, CDR2 YYDKDF (reference sequence). The length of the CDR3 is 16 residues. V lost 0 bases to trimming and J lost 5 bases; unmatched junction nucleotides: 8. CDR3: CATSRDETGAGTEAFF. As DNA, the CDR3 is TGTGCCACCAGCAGAGATGAGACAGGGGCCGGTACTGAAGCTTTCTTT.

The chain combines TRBV5-5 with TRBJ1-5; D is ambiguous. CDR3 size: 14 residues. Germline V gene sequence: CDR1 SGHKS, CDR2 YYEKEE (reference sequence). With 0 bases removed from V and 7 bases from J, the gap between germline ends came to 11 bases. CDR3 DNA: TGTGCCAGCAGCTTGGATTTCTACCGGCAGCCCCAGCATTTT. It codes for CASSLDFYRQPQHF. The full variable domain, completed using reference TRBV5-5 and TRBJ1-5, is DAGVTQSPTHLIKTRGQQVTLRCSPISGHKSVSWYQQVLGQGPQFIFQYYEKEERGRGNFPDRFSARQFPNYSSELNVNALLLGDSALYLCASSLDFYRQPQHFGDGTRLSIL.

The V gene is TRBV18, the J gene TRBJ2-3; TRBD2 might be the D (6 bases). CDR3 length equals 13 residues. Germline values: CDR1 KGHSH, CDR2 LQKENI. V dropped 6 bases and J dropped 1 base, with 8 bases sitting between them. The CDR3 nucleotides read TGTGCCAGCTCCTGGAGGGGCACAGATACGCAGTATTTT. Residues: CASSWRGTDTQYF.

The chain links TRBV18 to TRBJ2-2; a weak D match, TRBD1 (5 bases). This CDR3 is built from 15 residues. V lost 8 bases and J 0 bases, leaving 13 bases between the germline ends. The germline CDR1 and CDR2 sequences are KGHSH and LQKENI. The CDR3 region is CASPKQDTNTGELFF. As DNA, the CDR3 is TGTGCCAGCCCAAAACAGGATACGAACACCGGGGAGCTGTTTTTT.

This chain uses TRBV28 with TRBJ2-5, with TRBD2 identical over 11 bases. The CDR3 spans 17 residues. Germline values: CDR1 MDHEN, CDR2 SYDVKM. V was pared by 0 bases and J by 1 base, with 4 bases of the junction left unmatched. The CDR3 DNA reads TGTGCCAGCAGTTTATGGACTAGCGGGGTATCCCAAGAGACCCAGTACTTC. This translates into CASSLWTSGVSQETQYF.

This chain links TRBV30 with TRBJ1-3; D might be TRBD1 (5 bases). V shed 2 bases and J shed 1 base, with 6 bases lying between them. CDR3 length: 13 residues. CDR1 is GTSNPN and CDR2 is SVGIG in the germline V gene (reference sequence). DNA of the CDR3: TGTGCCTGGAGTCAGGGATCTGGAAACACCATATATTTT. This gives the protein CAWSQGSGNTIYF.

This chain connects TRBV6-1 to TRBJ2-5; 9 bases align to TRBD1. The CDR3 covers 15 residues. CDR1 is MNHNS and CDR2 is SASEGT in the germline V gene. V lost 8 bases and J lost 4; bases outside the gene matches: 11. The CDR3 coding sequence is TGTGCCAGCGGGACCTACAGGGGGCAGGGAGAGACCCAGTACTTC. Its protein product is CASGTYRGQGETQYF.

CDR3 in amino acids: CASSRTGLANYEQYF. CDR3 DNA sequence: TGTGCCAGCAGCAGAACGGGACTAGCGAACTACGAGCAGTACTTC. The gene calls are TRBV7-8 and TRBJ2-7, with TRBD2 matching 10 bases. The ends lost 5 bases at V and 3 bases at J; junction bases unmatched: 7. CDR1 SGHVS and CDR2 FQNEAQ come from the germline V gene. This CDR3 is built from 15 residues.

The chain uses TRBV2 and TRBJ1-6, with 7 bases identical to TRBD1. CDR3 size: 14 residues. The junction had 9 bases not matched to a gene; V was cut back by 6 bases and J by 10 bases. The germline V gene has CDR1 SNHLY and CDR2 FYNNEI. CDR3 nucleotide sequence: TGTGCCAGCAGGCCCGACAGGGTAGAGTCACCCCTCCACTTT. Its protein product is CASRPDRVESPLHF.

The chain is built from TRBV6-5 and TRBJ1-1; TRBD1 might be the D (6 bases). V was pared by 6 bases and J by 3 bases, with 14 bases between. The CDR3 totals 14 residues. The germline V gene has CDR1 MNHEY and CDR2 SVGAGI. The CDR3 DNA follows: TGTGCCAGCAGCCTAACAGGGAGAGACACTGAAGCTTTCTTT. It yields the protein CASSLTGRDTEAFF.

This sequence joins TRBV11-3 and TRBJ1-5, with D unresolved. This CDR3 has 15 residues. Germline V gene sequence: CDR1 SGHNT, CDR2 YENEEA. Trimming left V 3 bases short and J 3 bases short, with 12 bases between. The CDR3: CASSFLERINQPQHF. The CDR3 DNA is TGTGCCAGCAGCTTTCTAGAGAGAATCAATCAGCCCCAGCATTTT.

The chain has TRBV5-1 and TRBJ2-5; perhaps TRBD1 as D (6 bases). This CDR3 is built from 16 residues. The germline CDR1 and CDR2 sequences are SGHRS and YFSETQ. V was pared by 4 bases and J by 4 bases, with 20 bases between. The CDR3 DNA follows: TGCGCCAGCAGCCTGGCGATGGGGGCCGGTGGAGAGACCCAGTACTTC. Amino acid sequence: CASSLAMGAGGETQYF.

CDR3 in DNA: TGTGCCAGCAGTCCCCCACAAGCAGGGGCGACTGAAGCTTTCTTT. Its translation is CASSPPQAGATEAFF. V gene TRBV28 combines with J gene TRBJ1-1; D is perhaps TRBD1 (6 bases). This CDR3 is built from 15 residues. V gave up 5 bases and J gave up 5 bases, with 18 bases separating them. CDR1 and CDR2 (germline): MDHEN, SYDVKM.

This chain links TRBV29-1 with TRBJ1-1; 8 positions match TRBD1. V was clipped by 5 bases and J by 6 bases; unmatched bases: 5. The CDR3 runs 12 residues. Germline V lookup: CDR1 SQVTM, CDR2 ANQGSEA. CDR3 nucleotides: TGCAGCGTTAACAGGGGGGACGCTGAAGCTTTCTTT. Translation: CSVNRGDAEAFF.

V gene TRBV11-2 combines with J gene TRBJ2-5; D perhaps matches TRBD1 (6 bases). The CDR3 runs to 15 residues. Trimming pared 1 base from V and 6 bases from J, leaving 15 bases between. In germline, CDR1 is SGHAT, CDR2 FQNNGV. The CDR3 is CASSLGLQGLKTQYF. The CDR3 DNA follows: TGTGCCAGCAGCTTAGGTCTCCAGGGGCTCAAGACCCAGTACTTC.

This clone was detected once. The genes are TRBV27 and TRBJ2-6; D is possibly TRBD2 (6 bases). The V gene's germline CDR1 is MNHEY and CDR2 SMNVEV (reference sequence). Deletions cut 6 bases from V and 0 bases from J, with 12 bases between. The CDR3 totals 16 residues. The CDR3 here is CASSLDGGSGANVLTF. In DNA form, the CDR3 reads TGTGCCAGCAGCCTAGACGGGGGCTCTGGGGCCAACGTCCTGACTTTC.

The chain uses TRBV5-6 and TRBJ1-4, with D uncertain. Germline CDR1 and CDR2: SGHDT and YYEEEE. The CDR3 length is 14 residues. V lost 1 base and J 4 bases, leaving 8 bases between the germline ends. As DNA, the CDR3 is TGTGCCAGCAGCTTGTGGCAGCGTAATGAAAAACTGTTTTTT. This encodes CASSLWQRNEKLFF.

This chain uses TRBV9 with TRBJ2-7; tentative D call: TRBD2 (6 bases). The germline V and J ends were trimmed by 0 bases and 3 bases, with 10 bases remaining between them. Germline V gene lookup returns CDR1 SGDLS and CDR2 YYNGEE. CDR3 length: 14 amino acids. CDR3 sequence: CASSVASGVYEQYF. The DNA for the CDR3 is TGTGCCAGCAGCGTAGCTTCGGGGGTCTACGAGCAGTACTTC.

The V call is TRBV5-4, the J call TRBJ2-1; D gene ambiguous. Germline values: CDR1 SGHNT, CDR2 YYREEE (reference sequence). The CDR3 has 11 amino acids. Deletions cut 1 base from V and 10 bases from J, with 6 bases between. CDR3 residues: CASSLTQEQFF. In DNA, the CDR3 is TGTGCCAGCAGCTTGACACAAGAGCAGTTCTTC.

The chain joins TRBV5-1 to TRBJ2-5, with 7 bases aligning to TRBD2. Per the germline V gene, CDR1 is SGHRS and CDR2 is YFSETQ. The CDR3 length is 17 residues. V gave up 1 base and J gave up 6 bases; unmatched junction bases: 15. This CDR3 is CASSLYPRGRAGKTQYF. The CDR3 coding sequence is TGCGCCAGCAGCTTGTACCCCAGAGGGAGGGCAGGAAAGACCCAGTACTTC.

CDR3 sequence reads: CASTVRGQETQYF. The CDR3 region has the DNA TGTGCCAGCACAGTAAGGGGGCAAGAGACCCAGTACTTC. The chain links TRBV6-1 to TRBJ2-5; a possible D gene is TRBD1 (6 bases). The CDR3 length is 13 residues. CDR1 and CDR2 from the germline V gene are MNHNS and SASEGT. The ends were cut back, 7 bases at V and 2 bases at J, with 11 bases in the middle.